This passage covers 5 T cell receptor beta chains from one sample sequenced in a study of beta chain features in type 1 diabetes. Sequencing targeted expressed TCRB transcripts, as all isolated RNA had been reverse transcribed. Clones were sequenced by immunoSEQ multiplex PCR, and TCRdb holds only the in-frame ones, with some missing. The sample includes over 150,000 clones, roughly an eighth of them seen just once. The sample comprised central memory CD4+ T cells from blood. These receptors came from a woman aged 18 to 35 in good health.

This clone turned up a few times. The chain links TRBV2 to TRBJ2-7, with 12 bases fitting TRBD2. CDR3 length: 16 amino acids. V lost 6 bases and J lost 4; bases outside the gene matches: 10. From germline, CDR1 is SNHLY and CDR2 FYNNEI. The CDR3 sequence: CASRDPLAGGPYEQYF. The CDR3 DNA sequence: TGTGCCAGCAGGGACCCTCTAGCGGGAGGGCCTTACGAGCAGTACTTC.

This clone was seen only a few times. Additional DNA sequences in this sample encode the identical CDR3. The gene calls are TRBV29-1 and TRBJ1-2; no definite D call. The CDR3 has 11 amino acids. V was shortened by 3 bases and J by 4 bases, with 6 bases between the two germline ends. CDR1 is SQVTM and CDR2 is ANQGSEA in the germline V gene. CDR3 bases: TGCAGCGTTGATAGTGTCTATGGCTACACCTTC. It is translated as CSVDSVYGYTF. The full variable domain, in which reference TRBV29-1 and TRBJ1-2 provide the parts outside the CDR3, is SAVISQKPSRDICQRGTSLTIQCQVDSQVTMMFWYRQQPGQSLTLIATANQGSEATYESGFVIDKFPISRPNLTFSTLTVSNMSPEDSSIYLCSVDSVYGYTFGSGTRLTVV.

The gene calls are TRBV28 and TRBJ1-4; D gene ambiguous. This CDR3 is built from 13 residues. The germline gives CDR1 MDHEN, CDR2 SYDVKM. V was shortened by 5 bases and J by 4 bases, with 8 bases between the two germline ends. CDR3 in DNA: TGTGCCAGCAGTATAGAGAATAATGAAAAACTGTTTTTT. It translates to CASSIENNEKLFF.

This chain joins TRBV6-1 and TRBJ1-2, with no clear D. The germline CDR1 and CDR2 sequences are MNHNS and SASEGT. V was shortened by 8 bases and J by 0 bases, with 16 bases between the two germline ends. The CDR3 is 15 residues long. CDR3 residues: CASGGSSVANYGYTF. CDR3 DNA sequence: TGTGCCAGCGGAGGCAGCTCAGTAGCTAACTATGGCTACACCTTC.

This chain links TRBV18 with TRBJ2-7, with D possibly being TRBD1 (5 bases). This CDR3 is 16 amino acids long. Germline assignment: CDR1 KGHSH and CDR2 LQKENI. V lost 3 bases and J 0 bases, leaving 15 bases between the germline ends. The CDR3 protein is CASSPRQLTNSYEQYF. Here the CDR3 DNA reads TGTGCCAGCTCACCTAGACAGCTTACCAACTCCTACGAGCAGTACTTC.